The T cell receptor (beta chain) described here comes from a study of cytomegalovirus exposure and HLA in healthy donors. Study-wide points: TCR beta chains numbering more than 150 were designated cytomegalovirus-associated. A later analysis appeared to link common viral pathogens to several of the most significant clusters. There were reportedly fewer N-insertions in an Asian-associated ancestry cluster than the roughly 670-donor mean, in a later analysis. TCR association rates varied by HLA locus in a later analysis, with DRB1 highest and HLA-C lowest.

This clone showed up just a few times. Its antigen is currently unknown. The PCR employed 60 Vbeta primers together with 13 Jbeta primers. Measured with immunoSEQ multiplex PCR; TCRdb has only the in-frame clones, and not every one. The sample has some 170,000 clones; about 80% are singletons. The receptor comes from a young man in good health and CMV-seropositive. Sequenced input: PBMCs.

The CDR3, as DNA: TGTGCCAGCAGCGAGTTAGCGGGAGAGCAGTTCTTC. As protein: CASSELAGEQFF. V gene TRBV7-7 combines with J gene TRBJ2-1; 8 bases line up with TRBD2. The CDR3 length is 12 residues. CDR1 and CDR2 from the germline V gene are SSHAT and FNYEAQ (reference sequence). Losses at the gene ends were 5 bases for V and 10 bases for J; bases not matched to a gene: 4.